This paragraph reports one TCR beta chain. The antigen remains unidentified. Amplified regions were TCR beta CDR3 sequences from RNA transcripts. The HTBI set primed first-round TCR CDR3 RT-PCR. TCRdb ran MiXCR on the multiplex PCR reads and lists one entry per CDR3 protein. The sample has 600,000 to 750,000 distinct CDR3 sequences, roughly a sixth seen once. Patients were aged 18 to 65, had disease duration under 2 months, and had newly diagnosed hyperthyroidism. The sample is drawn from a study of T cells in Graves' hyperthyroidism and ophthalmopathy. Findings and caveats of the study: Most clonotypes expanded in thyroid above 0.001 were likewise present in blood.

The sample comprised blood. The TCR sequence derives from a man aged 45 to 65 with Graves' hyperthyroidism.

Written as DNA, the CDR3 is TGTGCCAGCTCACCCCGGGACAGGGGAACAAGGAATGAGCAGTTCTTC. Translation: CASSPRDRGTRNEQFF. The J gene is TRBJ2-1, the V gene TRBV18; 10 nucleotides match TRBD1. The V gene's germline CDR1 is KGHSH and CDR2 LQKENI. Trimming cost V 3 bases and J 7 bases; bases outside gene matches: 9. The CDR3 is 16 amino acids.